The next 26 T cell receptor beta chains were all read from a single sample in a study of regulatory T cells in long-lasting Graves disease. Time point: persistent/refractory GD, antithyroid drugs over 5 years with positive TRAb. From RNA extracted from PBMCs, the TCR library was made. Relying on iRepertoire HTBI primers and Arm-PCR of CDR3 regions, the team built TCR beta libraries. TCRdb re-called the multiplex PCR reads with MiXCR, one entry per CDR3 protein. Of 350,000 to 450,000 distinct CDR3 sequences listed, roughly 20% are singletons. This material consisted of peripheral blood mononuclear cells (PBMCs), taken when the disease was refractory, from a patient treated with antithyroid drugs. The receptors here all came from a female donor with Graves disease.

This clonotype showed up many times. A far larger clone is off by one base, so a read error is likely. The V and J genes are TRBV28 and TRBJ1-2, with D unclear. Trimming pared 4 bases from V and 0 bases from J, leaving 3 bases between. This CDR3 has 12 residues. The germline CDR1 and CDR2 sequences are MDHEN and SYDVKM. The CDR3 here is CASSWANYGYTF. CDR3 coding DNA: TGTGCCAGCAGTTGGGCTAACTATGGCTACACCTTC.

V and J are TRBV20-1 and TRBJ2-7; 7 bases are shared with TRBD2. Germline CDR1 is DFQATT and CDR2 is SNEGSKA (reference sequence). The CDR3 is 12 residues long. V dropped 8 bases and J dropped 7; count of bases not matched to a gene: 11. CDR3 residues: CSSFRTSGEQYF. The CDR3 coding sequence is TGCAGTTCCTTTAGGACTAGTGGAGAGCAGTACTTC.

The table lists this clonotype with a few counts. V usage is TRBV12-3 or TRBV12-4 and J usage is TRBJ2-5; a possible D gene is TRBD2 (6 bases). Trimming removed 6 bases from V and 7 bases from J, with 24 bases in between. The CDR3 contains 16 residues. The CDR3 nucleotides read TGTGCCAGCAGCTCCCACACTGTGGGGGGACGGGGGACCCAGTACTTC. Translating gives CASSSHTVGGRGTQYF.

The table lists this clonotype with a few counts. The chain has TRBV3-1 and TRBJ2-6; no clear D gene. CDR1 LGHDT and CDR2 YNNKEL come from the germline V gene (reference sequence). V lost 0 bases to trimming and J lost 0 bases, with 6 bases between them. This CDR3 is built from 16 residues. As DNA, the CDR3 is TGTGCCAGCAGCCAAGATTTACGCTCTGGGGCCAACGTCCTGACTTTC. Its protein product is CASSQDLRSGANVLTF.

The CDR3 is CASAEQGSDTEAFF. Written as DNA, the CDR3 is TGTGCCAGCGCCGAACAGGGGTCGGACACTGAAGCTTTCTTT. The J gene is TRBJ1-1, the V gene TRBV6-1, with 7 nucleotides matching TRBD1. Germline CDR1 MNHNS, CDR2 SASEGT. V trimming: 8 bases; J trimming: 3 bases; junction bases outside the gene matches: 9. CDR3 length equals 14 residues.

There are a few counts of this clonotype. V gene TRBV19 combines with J gene TRBJ1-5; 7 bases are a match to TRBD1. CDR3 length equals 13 residues. Germline CDR1 and CDR2: LNHDA and SQIVND (reference sequence). V gave up 6 bases and J gave up 8 bases; unmatched junction bases: 7. The CDR3 sequence is CASRRQGLEPQHF. CDR3 sequence (DNA): TGTGCCAGTAGGCGACAGGGTTTGGAGCCCCAGCATTTT.

This clonotype was found a few times. The chain recombines TRBV12-3 or TRBV12-4 with TRBJ2-2; tentative D call: TRBD2 (5 bases). Trimming cost V 8 bases and J 9 bases, with 19 bases left between them. This CDR3 is 14 amino acids long. In DNA, the CDR3 is TGTGCCAGCCGTCCCGGCCTCGGGGAAAGGGAGCTGTTTTTT. It is translated as CASRPGLGERELFF.

Many counts were recorded for this clonotype. This chain links TRBV28 with TRBJ2-7; D might be TRBD1 (5 bases). Germline CDR1 and CDR2: MDHEN and SYDVKM. The ends were cut back, 3 bases at V and 4 bases at J, with 16 bases in the middle. This CDR3 has 15 residues. The CDR3 spells CASSLQGYPPYEQYF. CDR3 bases: TGTGCCAGCAGTTTGCAGGGTTACCCACCTTACGAGCAGTACTTC.

Remarks on this clonotype: A much larger clone lies a single base off, so this may be a read error. The chain joins TRBV6-1 to TRBJ2-7; D is uncertain. The CDR3 totals 12 residues. CDR1 MNHNS and CDR2 SASEGT come from the germline V gene. CDR3 coding DNA: TGTGCCAGCAGTGAAGCCTCCTACGGGCAGTACTTC. It encodes CASSEASYGQYF.

This clonotype was observed at least ten times. J is TRBJ2-7 and V is TRBV12-3 or TRBV12-4; D is uncertain. The V end lost 4 bases, the J end lost 3 bases, and 7 bases lay between the germline ends. The CDR3 sequence is 12 residues long. The CDR3 DNA reads TGTGCCAGCAGTTGGGGTAACTACGAGCAGTACTTC. Protein product: CASSWGNYEQYF.

The V gene is TRBV6-1, the J gene TRBJ1-5; 8 nucleotides align to TRBD1. CDR1 MNHNS and CDR2 SASEGT come from the germline V gene. The CDR3 runs 15 residues. With 10 bases clipped from V and 5 bases from J, the junction kept 13 bases outside the gene matches. The CDR3 sequence: CATQGIRTGHQPQHF. For the CDR3, the DNA is TGTGCCACCCAAGGAATTCGGACAGGGCATCAGCCCCAGCATTTT.

The chain couples TRBV12-5 to TRBJ2-2, with TRBD1 as a possible D gene (5 bases). CDR3 length: 13 residues. The V end lost 6 bases, the J end lost 3 bases, and 8 bases lay between the germline ends. Looked up from germline, CDR1 is LGHNT and CDR2 is FRNRAP. The CDR3 DNA is TGTGCTAGTGGAGCAGGGTACACCGGGGAGCTGTTTTTT. Encoded protein: CASGAGYTGELFF.

In its sample, this clonotype was seen a few times. This may be a read error: a much more frequent sequence differs by one nucleotide. This chain joins TRBV3-1 and TRBJ2-1, with D tentatively TRBD2 (7 bases). This CDR3 region has 15 residues. V was trimmed by 4 bases and J by 7 bases, leaving 17 bases between them. Germline values: CDR1 LGHDT, CDR2 YNNKEL (reference sequence). The chain's CDR3 is CASSLGRGARNEQFF. In DNA, the CDR3 is TGTGCCAGCAGCCTTGGACGGGGGGCGAGAAATGAGCAGTTCTTC.

This rearrangement joins TRBV25-1 to TRBJ1-3; D unclear. This CDR3 region has 13 residues. Germline loops: CDR1 MGHDK, CDR2 SYGVNS. V was trimmed by 0 bases and J by 9 bases, leaving 9 bases between them. The CDR3 spells CASSEYRGGTIYF. CDR3 DNA: TGTGCCAGCAGTGAATACCGCGGAGGCACCATATATTTT.

This clonotype was seen ten or more times. The chain recombines TRBV12-3 or TRBV12-4 with TRBJ1-1; D possibly corresponds to TRBD1 (5 bases). The V gene lost 0 bases and the J gene lost 4 bases, with 12 bases spanning the gap. CDR3 size: 15 residues. CDR3 DNA sequence: TGTGCCAGCAGTTTAGCGCTTGGGGGAAGCACTGAAGCTTTCTTT. Translating gives CASSLALGGSTEAFF.

As to this clonotype: A much bigger clone sits one base away, suggesting this may be a read error. Here the CDR3 reads CASPRDSYEQYF. The CDR3 DNA reads as TGTGCCAGCCCCCGGGACTCCTACGAGCAGTACTTC. The rearrangement joins TRBV27 to TRBJ2-7; D might be TRBD2 (5 bases). Between the trimmed V and J ends, which lost 8 bases and 0 bases, there was a span of 8 bases. Germline V gives CDR1 MNHEY, CDR2 SMNVEV (reference sequence). The CDR3 spans 12 residues.

The chain carries TRBV5-5 and TRBJ2-5, with 14 bases identical to TRBD2. Germline V gene sequence: CDR1 SGHKS, CDR2 YYEKEE (reference sequence). CDR3 length: 18 amino acids. Trimming removed 0 bases from V and 5 bases from J; junction bases left unmatched: 9. CDR3: CASSLGSTSGRAGETQYF. CDR3 bases: TGTGCCAGCAGCTTGGGATCGACTAGCGGGAGGGCCGGTGAGACCCAGTACTTC.

The gene calls are TRBV27 and TRBJ1-1, with TRBD1 matching 9 bases. The CDR3 is made up of 13 amino acids. Per germline, CDR1 MNHEY and CDR2 SMNVEV (reference sequence). Losses at the gene ends were 1 base for V and 7 bases for J; bases not matched to a gene: 1. CDR3 sequence reads: CASSLLGQGEAFF. The CDR3 coding sequence is TGTGCCAGCAGTTTATTGGGACAGGGTGAAGCTTTCTTT.

The V gene is TRBV27, the J gene TRBJ2-7, with 10 positions matching TRBD1. From germline, CDR1 is MNHEY and CDR2 SMNVEV (reference sequence). The CDR3 spans 11 residues. Trimming removed 8 bases from V and 6 bases from J; junction bases left unmatched: 1. DNA of the CDR3: TGTGCCAGCCGGGACAGGGGCGAGCAGTACTTC. This codes for CASRDRGEQYF.

This rearrangement joins TRBV19 to TRBJ1-1; D not resolved. Germline V CDR1 and CDR2: LNHDA, SQIVND (reference sequence). The length of the CDR3 is 13 residues. V gave up 5 bases and J gave up 5 bases, with 12 bases separating them. The CDR3 nucleotides are TGTGCCAGTAGTCAAGTCTTTGGGACTGAAGCTTTCTTT. This sequence encodes CASSQVFGTEAFF.

V gene TRBV19 combines with J gene TRBJ2-7; possible D gene TRBD1, 5 bases. Germline V gene data show CDR1 as LNHDA and CDR2 as SQIVND (reference sequence). V lost 5 bases, J lost 2 bases, and 16 bases lay in between. There are 15 residues in the CDR3. The CDR3 region is CASSDLRRAPYEQYF. The CDR3 DNA follows: TGTGCCAGTAGTGATTTGCGCAGGGCCCCCTACGAGCAGTACTTC.

Worth noting for this clonotype: Just one base apart from a much larger clone, this may be a read error. The V and J genes are TRBV6-2 or TRBV6-3 and TRBJ1-2, with 10 bases that match TRBD1. This CDR3 region has 14 residues. The junction had 7 bases not matched to a gene; V was cut back by 6 bases and J by 6 bases. Looked up from germline, CDR1 is MNHEY and CDR2 is SVGEGT. The CDR3 here is CASSSGTGANGYTF. The DNA of the CDR3 is TGTGCCAGCAGCTCCGGGACAGGGGCCAATGGCTACACCTTC.

The chain links TRBV5-1 to TRBJ2-5; no definite D call. The CDR3 is made up of 13 amino acids. Trimming left V 0 bases short and J 4 bases short, with 7 bases between. The germline V gene has CDR1 SGHRS and CDR2 YFSETQ. CDR3 sequence (DNA): TGCGCCAGCAGCTTGGAGAGTACAGAGACCCAGTACTTC. Its translation is CASSLESTETQYF.

Comments on this clonotype: One end of the junction varies from germline; a read error may be responsible. The chain joins TRBV19 to TRBJ1-1, with D possibly TRBD1 on 5 matching bases. This CDR3 has 14 amino acids. Germline V gene lookup returns CDR1 LNHDA and CDR2 SQIVND (reference sequence). CDR3 nucleotides: TGTGCCAGCAGTATCGTTGGGACGGCAGAGGTGGCTTTCTTT. It specifies CASSIVGTAEVAFF. The full variable domain, in which reference TRBV19 and TRBJ1-1 provide the parts outside the CDR3, is DGGITQSPKYLFRKEGQNVTLSCEQNLNHDAMYWYRQDPGQGLRLIYYSQIVNDFQKGDIAEGYSVSREKKESFPLTVTSAQKNPTAFYLCASSIVGTAEVAFFGQGTRLTVV.

This clonotype was recorded at least ten times. The chain couples TRBV28 to TRBJ2-2, with D hard to call. The CDR3 consists of 13 residues. V was pared by 2 bases and J by 6 bases, with 7 bases between. CDR1 and CDR2 (germline): MDHEN, SYDVKM. The DNA of the CDR3 is TGTGCCAGCAGTTTACAAACGGCCGGGGAGCTGTTTTTT. It codes for CASSLQTAGELFF.

This clonotype has ten or more counts. The gene calls are TRBV15 and TRBJ2-5; 8 positions match TRBD1. This CDR3 has 19 amino acids. The V and J ends lost 6 bases and 1 base, in that order; junction bases with no gene match: 19. The germline gives CDR1 LNHNV, CDR2 YYDKDF (reference sequence). The CDR3 DNA reads as TGTGCCACCAGACCTGACCCAGGGGGCGCTTGGTCCGGCCAAGAGACCCAGTACTTC. Amino acid sequence: CATRPDPGGAWSGQETQYF.